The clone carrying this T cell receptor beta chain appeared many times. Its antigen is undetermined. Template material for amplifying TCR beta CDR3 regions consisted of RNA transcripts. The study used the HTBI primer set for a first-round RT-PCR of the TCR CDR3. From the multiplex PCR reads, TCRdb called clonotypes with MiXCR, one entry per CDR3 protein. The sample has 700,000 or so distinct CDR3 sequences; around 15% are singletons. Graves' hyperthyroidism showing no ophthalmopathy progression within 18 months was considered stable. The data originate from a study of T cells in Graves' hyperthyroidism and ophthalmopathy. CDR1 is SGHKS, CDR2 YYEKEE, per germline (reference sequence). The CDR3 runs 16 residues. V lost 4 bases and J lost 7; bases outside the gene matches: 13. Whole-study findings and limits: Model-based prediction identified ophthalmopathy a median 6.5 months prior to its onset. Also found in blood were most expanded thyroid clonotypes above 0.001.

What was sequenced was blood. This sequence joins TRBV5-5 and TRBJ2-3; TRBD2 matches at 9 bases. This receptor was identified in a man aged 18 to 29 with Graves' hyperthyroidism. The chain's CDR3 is CASSVNWREGWYTQYF. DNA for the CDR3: TGTGCCAGCAGCGTTAACTGGCGGGAGGGCTGGTATACGCAGTATTTT.